The rows below give T cell receptor beta chains drawn from one sample of a study of cytomegalovirus exposure and HLA in healthy donors. The data were produced by immunoSEQ multiplex PCR, yet TCRdb's version contains in-frame clones alone and is incomplete. The table shows some 97,000 clones, with 70% to 80% occurring only once. Sample: PBMCs. The origin of the receptors is a female donor in good health and CMV-seropositive. CDR3s include the opening cysteine and the closing phenylalanine or tryptophan. A D gene is named only where the DNA matches it firmly. The size of a clone is reported for some rows only, either as once, few or many, or as a class for expanded clones.

d_call cdr3_length j_call v_call clone_size cdr3_nt cdr3_aa
. 16 TRBJ2-3 TRBV5-4 . TGTGCCAGCAGCTTGGGTCCTAGCGCGAGCACAGATACGCAGTATTTT CASSLGPSASTDTQYF
. 19 TRBJ2-3 TRBV4-1 few TGCGCCAGCAGCCAAGATCTCGTAACTTCCGTCCCCTCCACAGATACGCAGTATTTT CASSQDLVTSVPSTDTQYF
TRBD2 16 TRBJ2-7 TRBV7-2 . TGTGCCAGCAGCTTAGACCCAGGACTAGCGACGTACGAGCAGTACTTC CASSLDPGLATYEQYF
. 20 TRBJ2-4 TRBV7-8 . TGTGCCAGCACTCTTAGGGAATGGGAGGAGCGCGCCTTAGCCAAAAACAGTCAGTACTTC CASTLREWEERALAKNSQYF
TRBD2 15 TRBJ2-1 TRBV6-6 . TGTGCCAGCAGTTACTCCATGACTAGCGGGGTTTCGCAGTTCTTC CASSYSMTSGVSQFF
. 15 TRBJ2-2 TRBV7-6 . TGTGCCAGCAGCTTAGTGTGGGGCAACACCGGGGAGCTGTTTTTT CASSLVWGNTGELFF
. 16 TRBJ1-6 TRBV6-4 . TGTGCCAGCAGCCCCGGGGGGAGCTCCTATAATTCACCCCTCCACTTT CASSPGGSSYNSPLHF
TRBD1 13 TRBJ1-1 TRBV7-9 . TGTGCCAGCAGCGATTACAGGGGGACTGAAGCTTTCTTT CASSDYRGTEAFF
. 18 TRBJ2-6 TRBV4-3 few TGCGCCAGCAGCCGCGGGACAGACCAGTACTCTGGGGCCAACGGCCTGACTTTC CASSRGTDQYSGANGLTF
. 12 TRBJ1-1 TRBV9 . TGTGCCAGCAGCGTAGGGGGCGGTGAAGCTTTCTTT CASSVGGGEAFF
. 15 TRBJ2-2 TRBV4-1 . TGCGCCAGCAGCCAAGCGGGGACGAACACCGGGGAGCTGTTTTTT CASSQAGTNTGELFF
. 14 TRBJ1-1 TRBV27 few TGTGCCAGCAGATACTACAGGGACAACACTGAAGCTTTCTTT CASRYYRDNTEAFF
. 15 TRBJ1-2 TRBV7-9 . TGTGCCAGCAGTCCCATTATCTGGGGGGACTATGGCTACACCTTC CASSPIIWGDYGYTF
TRBD2 17 TRBJ2-3 TRBV4-1 . TGCGCCAGCAGCCAAGTCGCAAGCGGGGGGAGCGCAGATACGCAGTATTTT CASSQVASGGSADTQYF
. 14 TRBJ2-1 TRBV10-1 . TGCGCCAGCAGTGAGTCCGCCACCACCGGGGAGCAGTTCTTC CASSESATTGEQFF
TRBD1 16 TRBJ2-1 TRBV15 . TGTGCCACCAGCAGAGATCAACAGGGGGCTCGGGTAAAGCAGTTCTTC CATSRDQQGARVKQFF
. 13 TRBJ2-2 TRBV19 . TGTGCCAGTAGGGAGCGGACCGCCGGGGAGCTGTTTTTT CASRERTAGELFF
. 16 TRBJ2-2 TRBV5-4 . TGTGCCAGCAGCTTGGAGGTTACGAGGGACACCGGGGAGCTGTTTTTT CASSLEVTRDTGELFF
TRBD2 16 TRBJ2-5 TRBV11-1 . TGTGCCAGCAGTCTGCTGGGACTAGGGTACCAAGAGACCCAGTACTTC CASSLLGLGYQETQYF
TRBD2 21 TRBJ2-2 TRBV27 once TGTGCCAGCAGTCTCCTTACTAGCGGGAGAAAAGACAGTCTGGGGACCGGGGAGCTGTTTTTT CASSLLTSGRKDSLGTGELFF
. 17 TRBJ1-5 TRBV15 . TGTGCCACCAGCAGAGCCACCAGTTCCCGGGGCAATCAGCCCCAGCATTTT CATSRATSSRGNQPQHF
TRBD1 15 TRBJ1-1 TRBV30 . TGTGCCTGGTATACGGACAGGGCTAAGAACACTGAAGCTTTCTTT CAWYTDRAKNTEAFF
. 17 TRBJ2-6 TRBV6-4 . TGTGCCAGCAGCTTAACAGGCTCGAGCTCTGGGGCCAACGGCCTGACTTTC CASSLTGSSSGANGLTF
TRBD2 16 TRBJ2-1 TRBV7-7 . TGTGCCAGCAGCCTGGTAGCGGGAGCGTCCTACAATGAGCAGTTCTTC CASSLVAGASYNEQFF
. 13 TRBJ2-5 TRBV2 few TGTGCCAGCAGTGTAGATCCGTGGGAGACCCAGTACTTC CASSVDPWETQYF
. 15 TRBJ2-7 TRBV6-1 . TGTGCCAGCAGTGAGGCGGTACAGGGAACCTACGAGCAGTACTTC CASSEAVQGTYEQYF
TRBD2 19 TRBJ2-2 TRBV7-2 . TGTGCCAGCAGCTCCCGTGGGGGGGGAAGGCGGGCTAACACCGGGGAGCTGTTTTTT CASSSRGGGRRANTGELFF
. 13 TRBJ2-5 TRBV19 few TGTGCCAGTAGCTCGTCGACGGGGGAGACCCAGTACTTC CASSSSTGETQYF
. 16 TRBJ2-2 TRBV9 . TGTGCCAGCAGCGTAGCGGGGGGCTGGGACACCGGGGAGCTGTTTTTT CASSVAGGWDTGELFF